Sequencing of this TCR beta chain was carried out in a study of T cell changes during pregnancy in multiple sclerosis. The CDR3 sequence is 15 residues long. Germline assignment: CDR1 SGHTA and CDR2 FQGTGA. V lost 7 bases and J 0 bases, leaving 10 bases between the germline ends. Sequenced by immunoSEQ multiplex PCR; TCRdb stores in-frame clones only, minus some. This table has approximately 34,000 clones, 92% appearing once. The receptor was derived from a female donor with multiple sclerosis, enrolled in a pregnancy study. The sample was CD4+ T cells from peripheral blood mononuclear cells, taken after pregnancy. The V gene is TRBV7-3, the J gene TRBJ2-6, with D perhaps TRBD1 (6 bases). Here the CDR3 reads CASTDRHSGANVLTF. In DNA, the CDR3 is TGTGCCAGCACTGACAGGCACTCTGGGGCCAACGTCCTGACTTTC.